The clone carrying this T cell receptor beta chain was seen a handful of times. Here immunoSEQ multiplex PCR was the method, and the copy in TCRdb shows in-frame clones only, minus some. The table includes about 120,000 clones, 81% detected once. This entry comes from a study of blood T cell repertoires in COVID-19. Across the study: The United States, Italy and Spain were the sources of the acute and convalescent COVID-19 samples.

Germline CDR1 is LNHDA and CDR2 is SQIVND (reference sequence). This CDR3 region has 12 residues. The chain carries TRBV19 and TRBJ1-5; weak D call: TRBD1 (5 bases). The TCR sequence derives from a man aged 25 to 40 with COVID-19, enrolled during active disease. The sequenced sample consisted of peripheral blood. The CDR3 loop is CSSGGLNQPQHF. DNA of the CDR3: TGTTCCTCGGGGGGTTTAAATCAGCCCCAGCATTTT.